This T cell receptor (beta chain) is drawn from a study of control samples from healthy donors and cancer patients. The CDR3 covers 13 residues. The V end lost 5 bases, the J end lost 1 base, and 8 bases lay between the germline ends. Assay: immunoSEQ multiplex PCR; the TCRdb copy retains only in-frame clones and omits some. The data show more than 120,000 clones, 91% seen once. The receptor was isolated from a man younger than 45 in good health. The chain couples TRBV12-3 or TRBV12-4 to TRBJ1-1; D unclear. Source material: blood. CDR3 nucleotides: TGTGCCAGCAGTAGGGTTCCGAACACTGAAGCTTTCTTT. Translation: CASSRVPNTEAFF.